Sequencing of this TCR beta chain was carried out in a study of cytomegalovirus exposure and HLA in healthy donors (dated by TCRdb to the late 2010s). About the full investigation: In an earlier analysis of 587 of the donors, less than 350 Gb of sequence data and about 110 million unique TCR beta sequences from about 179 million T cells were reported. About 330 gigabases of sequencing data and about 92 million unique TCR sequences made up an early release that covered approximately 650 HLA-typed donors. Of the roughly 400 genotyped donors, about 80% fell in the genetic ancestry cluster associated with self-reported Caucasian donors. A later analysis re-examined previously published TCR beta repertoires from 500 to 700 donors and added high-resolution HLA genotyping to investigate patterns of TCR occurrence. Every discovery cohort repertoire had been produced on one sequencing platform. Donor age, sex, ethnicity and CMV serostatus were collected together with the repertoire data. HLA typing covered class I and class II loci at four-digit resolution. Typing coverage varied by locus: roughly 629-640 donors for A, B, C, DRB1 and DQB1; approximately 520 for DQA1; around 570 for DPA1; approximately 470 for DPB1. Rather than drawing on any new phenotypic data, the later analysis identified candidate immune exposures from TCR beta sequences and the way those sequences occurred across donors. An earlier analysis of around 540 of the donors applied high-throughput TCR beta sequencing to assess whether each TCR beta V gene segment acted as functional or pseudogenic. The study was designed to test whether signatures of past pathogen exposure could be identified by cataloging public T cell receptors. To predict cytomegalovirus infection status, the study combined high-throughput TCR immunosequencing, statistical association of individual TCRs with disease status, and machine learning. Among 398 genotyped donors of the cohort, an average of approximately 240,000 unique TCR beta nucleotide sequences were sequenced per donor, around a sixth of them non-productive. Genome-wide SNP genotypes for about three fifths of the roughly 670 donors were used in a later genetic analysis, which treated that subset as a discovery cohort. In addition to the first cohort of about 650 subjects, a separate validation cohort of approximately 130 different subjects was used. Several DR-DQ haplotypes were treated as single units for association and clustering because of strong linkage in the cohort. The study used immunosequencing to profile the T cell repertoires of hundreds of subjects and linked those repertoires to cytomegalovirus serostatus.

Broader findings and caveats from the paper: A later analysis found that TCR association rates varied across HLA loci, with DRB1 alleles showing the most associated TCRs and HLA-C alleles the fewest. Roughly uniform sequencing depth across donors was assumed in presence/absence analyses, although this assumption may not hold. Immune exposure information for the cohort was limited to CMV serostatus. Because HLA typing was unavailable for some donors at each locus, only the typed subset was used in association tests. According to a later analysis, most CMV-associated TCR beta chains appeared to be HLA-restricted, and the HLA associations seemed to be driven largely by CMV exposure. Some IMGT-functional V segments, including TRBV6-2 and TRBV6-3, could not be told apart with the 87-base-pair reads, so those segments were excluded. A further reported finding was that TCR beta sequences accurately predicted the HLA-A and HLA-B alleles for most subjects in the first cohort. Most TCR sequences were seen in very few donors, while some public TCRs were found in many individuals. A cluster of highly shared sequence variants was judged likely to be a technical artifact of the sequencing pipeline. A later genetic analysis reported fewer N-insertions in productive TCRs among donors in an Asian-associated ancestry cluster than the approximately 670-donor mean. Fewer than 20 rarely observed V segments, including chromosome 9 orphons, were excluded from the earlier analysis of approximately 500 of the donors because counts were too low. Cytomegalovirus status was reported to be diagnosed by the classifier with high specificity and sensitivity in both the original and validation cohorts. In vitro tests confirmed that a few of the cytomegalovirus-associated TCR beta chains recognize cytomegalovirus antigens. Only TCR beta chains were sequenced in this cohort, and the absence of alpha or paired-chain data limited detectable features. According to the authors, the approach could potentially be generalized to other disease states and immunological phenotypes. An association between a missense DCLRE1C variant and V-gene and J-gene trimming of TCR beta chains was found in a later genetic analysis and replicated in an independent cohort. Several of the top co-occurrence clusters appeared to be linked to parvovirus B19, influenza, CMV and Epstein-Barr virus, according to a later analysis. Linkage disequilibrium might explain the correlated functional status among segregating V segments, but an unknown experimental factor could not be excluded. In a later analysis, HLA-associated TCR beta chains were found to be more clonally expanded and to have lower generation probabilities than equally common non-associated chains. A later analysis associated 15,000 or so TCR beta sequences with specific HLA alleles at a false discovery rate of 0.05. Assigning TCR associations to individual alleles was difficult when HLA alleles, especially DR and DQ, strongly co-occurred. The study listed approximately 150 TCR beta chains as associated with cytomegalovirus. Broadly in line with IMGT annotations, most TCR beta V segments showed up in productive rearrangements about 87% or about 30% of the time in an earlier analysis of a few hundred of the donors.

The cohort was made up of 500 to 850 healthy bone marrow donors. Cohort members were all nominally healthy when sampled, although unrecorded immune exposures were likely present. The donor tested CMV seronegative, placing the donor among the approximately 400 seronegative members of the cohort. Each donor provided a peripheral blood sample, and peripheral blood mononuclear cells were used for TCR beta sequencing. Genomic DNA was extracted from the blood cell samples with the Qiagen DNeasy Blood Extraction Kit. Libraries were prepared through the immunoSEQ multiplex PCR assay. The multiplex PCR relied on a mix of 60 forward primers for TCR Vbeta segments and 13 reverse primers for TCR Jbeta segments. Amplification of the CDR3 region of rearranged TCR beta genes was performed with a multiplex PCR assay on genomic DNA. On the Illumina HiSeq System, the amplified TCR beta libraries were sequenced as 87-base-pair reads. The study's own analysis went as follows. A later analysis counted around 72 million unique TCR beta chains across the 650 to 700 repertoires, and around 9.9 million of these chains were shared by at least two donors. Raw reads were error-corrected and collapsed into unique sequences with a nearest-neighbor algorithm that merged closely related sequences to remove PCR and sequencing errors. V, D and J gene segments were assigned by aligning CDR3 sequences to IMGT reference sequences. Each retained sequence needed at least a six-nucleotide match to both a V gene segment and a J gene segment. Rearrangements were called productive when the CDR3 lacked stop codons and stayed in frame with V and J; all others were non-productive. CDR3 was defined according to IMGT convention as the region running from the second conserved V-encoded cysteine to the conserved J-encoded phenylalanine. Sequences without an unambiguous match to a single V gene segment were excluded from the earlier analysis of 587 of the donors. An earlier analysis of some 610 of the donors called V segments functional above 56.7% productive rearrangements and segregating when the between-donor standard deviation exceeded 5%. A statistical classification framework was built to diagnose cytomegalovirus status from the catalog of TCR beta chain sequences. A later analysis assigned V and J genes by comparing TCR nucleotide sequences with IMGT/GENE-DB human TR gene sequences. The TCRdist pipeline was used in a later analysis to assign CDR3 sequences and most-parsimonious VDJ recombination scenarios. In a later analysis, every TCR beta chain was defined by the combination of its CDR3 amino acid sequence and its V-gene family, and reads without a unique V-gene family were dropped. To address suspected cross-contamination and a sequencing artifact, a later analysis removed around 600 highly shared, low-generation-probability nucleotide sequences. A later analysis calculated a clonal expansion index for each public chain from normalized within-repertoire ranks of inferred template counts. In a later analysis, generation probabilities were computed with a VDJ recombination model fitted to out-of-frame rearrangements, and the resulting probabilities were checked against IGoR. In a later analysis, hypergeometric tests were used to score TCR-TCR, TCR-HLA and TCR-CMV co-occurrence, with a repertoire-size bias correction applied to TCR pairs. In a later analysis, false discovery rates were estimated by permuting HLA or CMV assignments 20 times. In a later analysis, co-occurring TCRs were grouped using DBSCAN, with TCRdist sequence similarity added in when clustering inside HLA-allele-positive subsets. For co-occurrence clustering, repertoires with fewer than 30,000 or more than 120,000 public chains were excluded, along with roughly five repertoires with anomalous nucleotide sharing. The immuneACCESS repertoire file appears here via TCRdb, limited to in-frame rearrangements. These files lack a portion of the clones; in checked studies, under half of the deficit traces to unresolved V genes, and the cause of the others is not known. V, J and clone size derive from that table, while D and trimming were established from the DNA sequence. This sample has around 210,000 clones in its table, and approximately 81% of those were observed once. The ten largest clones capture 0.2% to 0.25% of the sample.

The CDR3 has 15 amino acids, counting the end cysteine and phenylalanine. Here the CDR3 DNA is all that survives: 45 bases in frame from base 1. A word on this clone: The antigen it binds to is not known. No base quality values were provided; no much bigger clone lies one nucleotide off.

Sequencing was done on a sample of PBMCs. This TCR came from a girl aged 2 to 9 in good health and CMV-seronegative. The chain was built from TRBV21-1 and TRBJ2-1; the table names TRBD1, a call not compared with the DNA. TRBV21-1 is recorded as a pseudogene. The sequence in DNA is TGTGCCAGCAGCATCGACAGAGGCCCTCGAAATGAGCAGTTCTTC. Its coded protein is CASSIDRGPRNEQFF.